The 23 T cell receptor beta chains given below trace back to one sample, sequenced in a study of radiation and T cells in renal cell carcinoma. The assay was immunoSEQ multiplex PCR, and TCRdb's table has in-frame clones only and misses some. The data contain 15,000 or so clones, around 62% of them singletons. Indicated treatment: treatment-naive control, cytoreductive nephrectomy. The source material was tumor tissue, sampled from a patient whose treatment was nephrectomy without radiotherapy. All receptors derive from a man in his sixties with renal cell carcinoma.

This clone was observed a few times. The chain employs TRBV6-6 and TRBJ1-1; 9 bases map to TRBD1. Germline V gene data show CDR1 as MNHNY and CDR2 as SVGAGI (reference sequence). This CDR3 has 12 amino acids. The V segment lost 7 bases and the J segment 8 bases; nucleotides outside the gene matches: 5. The CDR3 protein is CASIGDRAEAFF. In DNA form, the CDR3 reads TGTGCCAGCATCGGGGACAGGGCCGAAGCTTTCTTT.

The rearrangement links TRBV19 to TRBJ2-5, with TRBD1 as a possible D gene (5 bases). The germline CDR1 and CDR2 sequences are LNHDA and SQIVND (reference sequence). This CDR3 is built from 13 residues. V was clipped by 8 bases and J by 1 base, with 11 bases between them. In DNA form, the CDR3 reads TGTGCCAGTGGCAGGGATTTCCAAGAGACCCAGTACTTC. Translation gives CASGRDFQETQYF.

This clone has only a few counts. The chain combines TRBV6-1 with TRBJ2-1; 7 bases are a match to TRBD2. Germline V gene sequence: CDR1 MNHNS, CDR2 SASEGT. The CDR3 runs to 16 residues. With 0 bases clipped from V and 4 bases from J, the junction kept 6 bases outside the gene matches. In DNA, the CDR3 is TGTGCCAGCAGTGAAGCGCAGACGGGAGGATACAATGAGCAGTTCTTC. This translates into CASSEAQTGGYNEQFF.

This chain uses TRBV6-1 with TRBJ1-2; a weak D match, TRBD1 (5 bases). There are 17 residues in the CDR3. With 1 base removed from V and 4 bases from J, the gap between germline ends came to 19 bases. Germline assignment: CDR1 MNHNS and CDR2 SASEGT. CDR3 sequence (DNA): TGTGCCAGCAGTGAAGGGTTTCAAAGACAGACGACCTATGGCTACACCTTC. Translation: CASSEGFQRQTTYGYTF.

By sample share, this clone is medium-sized (0.01 to 0.1%). The rearrangement joins TRBV7-8 to TRBJ1-1, with D maybe TRBD1 (5 bases). The CDR3 has 13 amino acids. The V gene lost 2 bases and the J gene lost 3 bases, with 7 bases spanning the gap. The germline V gene encodes CDR1 SGHVS and CDR2 FQNEAQ. The CDR3 sequence: CASSLPGHTEAFF. The CDR3 DNA is TGTGCCAGCAGCTTACCGGGACACACTGAAGCTTTCTTT.

CDR3 residues: CSVDGARGGTEAFF. In DNA, the CDR3 is TGCAGCGTTGACGGGGCGCGGGGGGGGACTGAAGCTTTCTTT. The chain recombines TRBV29-1 with TRBJ1-1, with D possibly matching TRBD1 (5 bases). The length of the CDR3 is 14 residues. Trimming removed 3 bases from V and 5 bases from J, with 16 bases in between. CDR1 and CDR2 from the germline V gene are SQVTM and ANQGSEA.

The V gene is TRBV18, the J gene TRBJ2-5; 8 bases match TRBD1. Germline CDR1 and CDR2: KGHSH and LQKENI. The CDR3 spans 15 residues. After removal of 0 bases from V and 2 bases from J, the junction contained 2 bases not matched to a gene. The CDR3 loop is CASSPPDRVQETQYF. CDR3 nucleotides: TGTGCCAGCTCACCACCGGACAGGGTACAAGAGACCCAGTACTTC.

A single count supports this clone. The same CDR3 also results from other DNA sequences found in this sample. This chain uses TRBV28 with TRBJ1-5, with D possibly TRBD1 on 5 matching bases. With 2 bases removed from V and 6 bases from J, the gap between germline ends came to 5 bases. CDR1 is MDHEN and CDR2 is SYDVKM in the germline V gene. The CDR3 runs to 12 residues. The CDR3 bases are TGTGCCAGCAGTTTAAGGGGTCAGCCCCAGCATTTT. This codes for CASSLRGQPQHF. The whole variable domain, remainder taken from reference TRBV28 and TRBJ1-5, is DVKVTQSSRYLVKRTGEKVFLECVQDMDHENMFWYRQDPGLGLRLIYFSYDVKMKEKGDIPEGYSVSREKKERFSLILESASTNQTSMYLCASSLRGQPQHFGDGTRLSIL.

The CDR3 protein is CASSTSVANYGYTF. The CDR3 nucleotides read TGTGCCAGTAGTACCTCGGTAGCTAACTATGGCTACACCTTC. The V and J genes are TRBV19 and TRBJ1-2; D unresolved. The CDR3 consists of 14 residues. The germline CDR1 and CDR2 sequences are LNHDA and SQIVND (reference sequence). The V end lost 4 bases, the J end lost 0 bases, and 9 bases lay between the germline ends.

The chain joins TRBV19 to TRBJ2-1; the D gene is possibly TRBD2 (6 bases). Germline V gene lookup returns CDR1 LNHDA and CDR2 SQIVND (reference sequence). This CDR3 is 13 amino acids long. Trimming left V 5 bases short and J 3 bases short, with 8 bases between. CDR3 nucleotides: TGTGCCAGTAGTTACGGGAGCTACAATGAGCAGTTCTTC. Its protein product is CASSYGSYNEQFF.

Remarks on this clone: Other nucleotide sequences in the sample specify the same CDR3. The chain uses TRBV11-2 and TRBJ1-1; D unresolved. This CDR3 comprises 13 residues. Germline CDR1 is SGHAT and CDR2 is FQNNGV. The germline V and J ends were trimmed by 1 base and 0 bases, with 3 bases remaining between them. As DNA, the CDR3 is TGTGCCAGCAGCTTAGGGGTGAACACTGAAGCTTTCTTT. As protein: CASSLGVNTEAFF.

The J gene is TRBJ2-1, the V gene TRBV7-9, with 11 bases identical to TRBD2. This CDR3 comprises 13 residues. The germline V gene encodes CDR1 SEHNR and CDR2 FQNEAQ (reference sequence). The junction had 4 bases not matched to a gene; V was cut back by 6 bases and J by 9 bases. The CDR3 region is CASRLAGVSEQFF. CDR3 nucleotides: TGTGCCAGCAGACTAGCGGGAGTAAGTGAGCAGTTCTTC. The whole variable domain, remainder taken from reference TRBV7-9 and TRBJ2-1, is DTGVSQNPRHKITKRGQNVTFRCDPISEHNRLYWYRQTLGQGPEFLTYFQNEAQLEKSRLLSDRFSAERPKGSFSTLEIQRTEQGDSAMYLCASRLAGVSEQFFGPGTRLTVL.

This chain links TRBV10-3 with TRBJ1-1; D is undetermined. The V gene's germline CDR1 is ENHRY and CDR2 SYGVKD. The CDR3 sequence is 13 residues long. Trimming left V 6 bases short and J 11 bases short, with 19 bases between. The CDR3 DNA reads TGTGCCATCAGATACTCGACCGCCCAAGGGGCTTTCTTT. This sequence encodes CAIRYSTAQGAFF.

This clone was seen a handful of times. The V gene is TRBV6-1, the J gene TRBJ1-3; TRBD1 might be the D (6 bases). V lost 8 bases and J lost 3, with 14 bases in between. The CDR3 is 14 residues long. The germline gives CDR1 MNHNS, CDR2 SASEGT. The CDR3, as DNA: TGTGCCAGCTGGATGGGGGCGGTTGGAAACACCATATATTTT. It yields the protein CASWMGAVGNTIYF.

The CDR3 DNA reads as TGTGCCAGCAGTTCCCAGTCCGAGACTAGCGGCCCTTGGGCCTACGAGCAGTACTTC. Translated, it gives CASSSQSETSGPWAYEQYF. The chain employs TRBV28 and TRBJ2-7; 9 bases agree with TRBD2. The CDR3 covers 19 residues. After removal of 4 bases from V and 2 bases from J, the junction contained 18 bases not matched to a gene. In germline, CDR1 is MDHEN, CDR2 SYDVKM.

The chain has TRBV7-9 and TRBJ1-2; unclear D gene. The CDR3 length is 12 residues. Germline V gene lookup returns CDR1 SEHNR and CDR2 FQNEAQ (reference sequence). V gave up 5 bases and J gave up 5 bases, with 9 bases separating them. CDR3 residues: CASSPGPYGYTF. As DNA, the CDR3 is TGTGCCAGCAGCCCTGGGCCTTATGGCTACACCTTC.

DNA for the CDR3: TGTGCCAGTAGTATTGGGCCTAGCGGGCTGTACGAGCAGTACTTC. Translating it yields CASSIGPSGLYEQYF. The chain is built from TRBV19 and TRBJ2-7; 8 nucleotides match TRBD2. Germline assignment: CDR1 LNHDA and CDR2 SQIVND (reference sequence). V trimming: 3 bases; J trimming: 4 bases; junction bases outside the gene matches: 8. CDR3 length: 15 amino acids.

The chain has TRBV5-4 and TRBJ1-2, with D maybe TRBD1 (5 bases). CDR1 is SGHNT and CDR2 is YYREEE in the germline V gene (reference sequence). There are 15 residues in the CDR3. The V and J ends lost 1 base and 8 bases respectively, with 18 bases between them. DNA of the CDR3: TGTGCCAGCAGCTTGAGTACAGGAGGTGGTAAGGGCTACACCTTC. Protein: CASSLSTGGGKGYTF. Variable domain in full (rest from reference TRBV5-4 and TRBJ1-2): ETGVTQSPTHLIKTRGQQVTLRCSSQSGHNTVSWYQQALGQGPQFIFQYYREEENGRGNFPPRFSGLQFPNYSSELNVNALELDDSALYLCASSLSTGGGKGYTFGSGTRLTVV.

DNA for the CDR3: TGTGCCAGCAGCGTAGCGGCGGCACCTAACTATGGCTACACCTTC. Amino acids: CASSVAAAPNYGYTF. V gene TRBV9 combines with J gene TRBJ1-2; D call uncertain. Trimming took 0 bases from V and 0 from J, leaving 9 bases between them. This CDR3 contains 15 residues. Germline values: CDR1 SGDLS, CDR2 YYNGEE.

The V gene is TRBV28, the J gene TRBJ2-7; a weak D match, TRBD2 (5 bases). The germline V and J ends were trimmed by 6 bases and 2 bases, with 17 bases remaining between them. The CDR3 sequence is 15 residues long. The germline gives CDR1 MDHEN, CDR2 SYDVKM. The CDR3 sequence: CASRSMRVLPYEQYF. DNA of the CDR3: TGTGCCAGCAGATCTATGCGGGTTCTCCCCTACGAGCAGTACTTC.

As DNA, the CDR3 is TGCGCCAGCAGCATAACAGGGGGTCGACCCTACGAGCAGTACTTC. It specifies CASSITGGRPYEQYF. The rearrangement links TRBV5-1 to TRBJ2-7; 8 nucleotides align to TRBD1. The CDR3 is 15 amino acids. The V gene's germline CDR1 is SGHRS and CDR2 YFSETQ. V was pared by 4 bases and J by 2 bases, with 8 bases of the junction left unmatched.

This chain connects TRBV7-2 to TRBJ2-1; 7 nucleotides agree with TRBD2. The CDR3 is made up of 15 amino acids. Trimming removed 5 bases from V and 15 bases from J; junction bases left unmatched: 19. Germline values: CDR1 SGHTA, CDR2 FQGNSA. This CDR3 is CASSTRPTLAERRFF. CDR3 nucleotide sequence: TGTGCCAGCAGCACTCGCCCCACCCTAGCGGAACGTCGGTTCTTC.

This clone is deemed medium-sized. This sequence joins TRBV19 and TRBJ1-3; weak D call: TRBD1 (5 bases). The CDR3 consists of 16 residues. In germline, CDR1 is LNHDA, CDR2 SQIVND (reference sequence). V gave up 7 bases and J gave up 4 bases, with 20 bases separating them. CDR3 sequence reads: CASISRGKGSGNTIYF. The CDR3 nucleotides are TGTGCCAGTATCAGTAGGGGAAAGGGTTCAGGAAACACCATATATTTT.